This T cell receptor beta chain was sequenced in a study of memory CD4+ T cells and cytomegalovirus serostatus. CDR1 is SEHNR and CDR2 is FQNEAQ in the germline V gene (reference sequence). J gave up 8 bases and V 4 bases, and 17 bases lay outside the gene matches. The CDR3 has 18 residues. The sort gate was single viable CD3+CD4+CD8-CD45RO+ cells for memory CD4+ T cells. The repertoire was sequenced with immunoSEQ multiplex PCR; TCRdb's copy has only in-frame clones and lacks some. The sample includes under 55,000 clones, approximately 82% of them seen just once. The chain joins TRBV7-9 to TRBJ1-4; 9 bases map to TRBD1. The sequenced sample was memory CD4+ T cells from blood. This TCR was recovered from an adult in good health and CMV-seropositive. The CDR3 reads CASSYGDDRGGRVEKLFF. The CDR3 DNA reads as TGTGCCAGCAGCTACGGGGACGACAGGGGGGGTCGCGTGGAAAAACTGTTTTTT.